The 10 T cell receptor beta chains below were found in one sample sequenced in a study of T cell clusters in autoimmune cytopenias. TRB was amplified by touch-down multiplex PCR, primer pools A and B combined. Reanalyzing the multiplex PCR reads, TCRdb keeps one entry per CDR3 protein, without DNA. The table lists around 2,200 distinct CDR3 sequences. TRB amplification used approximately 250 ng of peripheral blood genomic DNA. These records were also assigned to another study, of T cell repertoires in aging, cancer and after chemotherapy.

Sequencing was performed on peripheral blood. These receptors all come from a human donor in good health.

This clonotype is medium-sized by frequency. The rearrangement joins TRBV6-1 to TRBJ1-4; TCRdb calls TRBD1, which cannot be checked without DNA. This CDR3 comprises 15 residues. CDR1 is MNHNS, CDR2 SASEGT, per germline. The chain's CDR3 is CASSGDRVTNEKLFF.

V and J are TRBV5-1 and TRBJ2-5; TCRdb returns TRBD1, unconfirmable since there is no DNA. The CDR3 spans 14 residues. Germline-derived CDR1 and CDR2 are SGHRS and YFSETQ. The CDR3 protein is CASSYQGSGETQYF.

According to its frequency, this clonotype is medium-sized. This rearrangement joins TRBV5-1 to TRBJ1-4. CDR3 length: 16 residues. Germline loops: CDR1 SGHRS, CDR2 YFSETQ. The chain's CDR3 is CASSLAIGATNEKLFF.

The CDR3 is CSAPAPSGGEYEQYF. The chain employs TRBV20-1 and TRBJ2-7; lacking DNA, the TRBD2 call made by TCRdb goes unchecked. This CDR3 contains 15 residues. The germline gives CDR1 DFQATT, CDR2 SNEGSKA (reference sequence).

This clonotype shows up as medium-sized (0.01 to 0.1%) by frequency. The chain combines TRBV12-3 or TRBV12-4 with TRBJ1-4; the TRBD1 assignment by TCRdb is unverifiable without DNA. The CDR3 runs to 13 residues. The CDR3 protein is CASSLAGTEKLFF.

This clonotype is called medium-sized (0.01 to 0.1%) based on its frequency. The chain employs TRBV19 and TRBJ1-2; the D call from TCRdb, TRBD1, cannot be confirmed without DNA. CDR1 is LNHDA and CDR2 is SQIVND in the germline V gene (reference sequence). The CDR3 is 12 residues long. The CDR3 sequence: CASSRQGMSYTF.

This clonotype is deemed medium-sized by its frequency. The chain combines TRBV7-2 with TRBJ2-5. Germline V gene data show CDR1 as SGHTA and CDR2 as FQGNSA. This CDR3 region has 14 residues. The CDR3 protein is CASSLAKAQETQYF.

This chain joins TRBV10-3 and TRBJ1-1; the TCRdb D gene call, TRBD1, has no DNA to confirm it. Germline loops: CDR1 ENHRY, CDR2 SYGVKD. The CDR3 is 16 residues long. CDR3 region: CAISEHRGTGDTEAFF.

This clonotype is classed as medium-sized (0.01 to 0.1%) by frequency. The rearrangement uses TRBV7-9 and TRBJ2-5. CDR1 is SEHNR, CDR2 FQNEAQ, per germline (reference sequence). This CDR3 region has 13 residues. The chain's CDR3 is CASSLGRLVGQYF.

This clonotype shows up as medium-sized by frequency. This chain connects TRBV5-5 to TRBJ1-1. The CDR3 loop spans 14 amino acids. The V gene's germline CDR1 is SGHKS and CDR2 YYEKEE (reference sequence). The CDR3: CASSLVGRSTEAFF.